This entry describes one T cell receptor (beta chain). The antigen remains undetermined. It was with 60 Vbeta and 13 Jbeta primers that the PCR ran. The assay was immunoSEQ multiplex PCR, and TCRdb's table has in-frame clones only and misses some. The table lists about 180,000 clones, 65% to 85% of them singletons, with 1.2% in the top ten. This record comes from a study of cytomegalovirus exposure and HLA in healthy donors. The CDR3 runs to 14 residues. The germline V gene has CDR1 SGHRS and CDR2 YFSETQ. With 6 bases clipped from V and 1 base from J, the junction kept 4 bases outside the gene matches. Whole-study findings and limits: Follow-up analysis found HLA locus-dependent TCR association rates, highest for DRB1 and lowest for HLA-C. The study flagged around 150 TCR beta chains as cytomegalovirus-associated.

Sequencing used PBMCs. The sequence came from a boy aged 2 to 10 in good health and CMV-seronegative. This chain links TRBV5-1 with TRBJ2-1; 7 bases are a match to TRBD2. The CDR3 nucleotides read TGCGCCAGCAAGGCTAGCGGTTCCTACAATGAGCAGTTCTTC. Residues: CASKASGSYNEQFF.